Here is one T cell receptor (beta chain) with its context. There is no known antigen for this receptor. No base qualities exist here, and no much larger clone lies one base off it. In total, approximately 690 healthy bone marrow donors made up the cohort. At the time of sampling, all cohort members were nominally healthy, though unrecorded immune exposures were likely present. The donor was CMV seropositive and was included in the group of 300 or so seropositive cohort members. Every donor gave a peripheral blood sample, and the peripheral blood mononuclear cells from that sample were used for TCR beta sequencing. Genomic DNA extraction from the blood cell samples was performed with the Qiagen DNeasy Blood Extraction Kit. The sample comes from a study of cytomegalovirus exposure and HLA in healthy donors (dated by TCRdb to the late 2010s). About the investigation overall: According to an earlier analysis of 587 of the donors, about 179 million T cells yielded 117 million unique TCR beta sequences and about 300 Gb of sequence data. To decide whether each TCR beta V gene segment behaved as functional or pseudogenic, an earlier analysis of 587 of the donors relied on high-throughput TCR beta sequencing. Because of strong linkage in the cohort, a few DR-DQ haplotypes were treated as single units for association and clustering. HLA typing included class I and class II loci at four-digit resolution. Roughly 300 gigabases of sequencing data and 70 million to 100 million unique TCR sequences made up an early release that covered under 750 HLA-typed donors. The study aimed to test whether cataloging public T cell receptors could reveal signatures of past pathogen exposure. Among the approximately 420 genotyped donors, about 83% belonged to the genetic ancestry cluster associated with self-reported Caucasian donors. On average, 235,054 unique TCR beta nucleotide sequences were sequenced per donor among 398 genotyped donors of the cohort, with around 19% of those sequences being non-productive. In a later genetic analysis, genome-wide SNP genotypes for about 65% of the 666 donors were used, and that subset was treated as a discovery cohort. In the later analysis, no new phenotypic data were used to find candidate immune exposures; instead, reliance was placed on TCR beta sequences and their occurrence across donors. The study combined high-throughput TCR immunosequencing, statistical association of individual TCRs with disease status, and machine learning to predict cytomegalovirus infection status. Donor age, sex, ethnicity and CMV serostatus were compiled together with the repertoire data. The study profiled the T cell repertoires of hundreds of subjects by immunosequencing and related them to cytomegalovirus serostatus. The number of donors typed differed by locus, with about 629-640 for A, B, C, DRB1 and DQB1, 522 for DQA1, about 610 for DPA1, and around 460 for DPB1. Along with the roughly 710-subject first cohort, a separate validation cohort of over a hundred different subjects was used. All discovery cohort repertoires had been generated using a single sequencing platform. A later analysis re-examined previously published TCR beta repertoires from 600 to 700 donors and added high-resolution HLA genotyping to investigate patterns of TCR occurrence.

The CDR3 has 17 amino acids, counting the end cysteine and phenylalanine. Only the CDR3 portion is preserved as DNA: 51 bases, with reading frame beginning at the first base. V is trimmed back by 2 bases and J by 6 bases, and the junction contains 10 bases that no gene match accounts for. The germline V gene encodes CDR1 SGHTA and CDR2 FQGNSA. The library relied on the immunoSEQ multiplex PCR assay. For the multiplex PCR, a mixture combining 60 forward primers for TCR Vbeta segments and 13 reverse primers for TCR Jbeta segments was used. The CDR3 region of rearranged TCR beta genes was amplified from genomic DNA by a multiplex PCR assay. The amplified TCR beta libraries were sequenced on the Illumina HiSeq System as 87-base-pair reads. For the original study's pipeline: A later analysis tallied 70 million to 100 million unique TCR beta chains across the 610 or so repertoires, and around 9.9 million of those chains were shared by two or more donors. To remove PCR and sequencing errors, raw reads were error-corrected and collapsed into unique sequences using a nearest-neighbor algorithm that merged closely related sequences. V, D and J gene segments were assigned by aligning CDR3 sequences to IMGT reference sequences. Each retained sequence needed at least a six-nucleotide match to both a V gene segment and a J gene segment. Rearrangements were classified as productive when the CDR3 lacked stop codons and remained in frame with V and J, and all other rearrangements were classified as non-productive. CDR3 was defined according to IMGT convention as the region running from the second conserved V-encoded cysteine to the conserved J-encoded phenylalanine. Sequences without an unambiguous match to a single V gene segment were excluded from the earlier analysis of almost 600 of the donors. In an earlier analysis of 587 of the donors, V segments were called functional above 56.7% productive rearrangements and were called segregating when the between-donor standard deviation exceeded 5%. To diagnose cytomegalovirus status from the catalog of TCR beta chain sequences, a statistical classification framework was built. A later analysis assigned V and J genes by comparing TCR nucleotide sequences with IMGT/GENE-DB human TR gene sequences. Using the TCRdist pipeline, a later analysis assigned CDR3 sequences along with most-parsimonious VDJ recombination scenarios. In a later analysis, every TCR beta chain was defined by the combination of its CDR3 amino acid sequence and its V-gene family, and reads without a unique V-gene family were dropped. A later analysis removed several hundred highly shared, low-generation-probability nucleotide sequences to deal with suspected cross-contamination and a sequencing artifact. A later analysis calculated a clonal expansion index for each public chain from normalized within-repertoire ranks of inferred template counts. Generation probabilities in a later analysis came from a VDJ recombination model fitted to out-of-frame rearrangements, and those results were checked against IGoR. In a later analysis, hypergeometric tests were used to score TCR-TCR, TCR-HLA and TCR-CMV co-occurrence, with a repertoire-size bias correction applied to TCR pairs. In a later analysis, false discovery rates were estimated by permuting HLA or CMV assignments 20 times. A later analysis grouped co-occurring TCRs with DBSCAN, adding TCRdist sequence similarity when clustering within HLA-allele-positive subsets. Co-occurrence clustering excluded repertoires with fewer than 30,000 or more than 120,000 public chains, plus five with anomalous nucleotide sharing. The immuneACCESS repertoire file appears here via TCRdb, limited to in-frame rearrangements. These files lack a portion of the clones; in checked studies, under half of the deficit traces to unresolved V genes, and the cause of the others is not known. V and J calls and clone size are as listed in that table; D and trimming were resolved from the DNA. In this sample the table shows approximately 160,000 clones, almost 80% of which occur a single time. Clones ranked in the top ten supply roughly 10% of the sample.

Broader findings and caveats from the paper: The 87-base-pair reads could not distinguish some IMGT-functional V segments, including TRBV6-2 and TRBV6-3, so those segments were excluded. Most TCR sequences were observed very rarely across donors, whereas some public TCRs were present in many individuals. Sequencing depth was assumed to be roughly uniform across donors in the presence/absence analyses, though that assumption may not hold. A later analysis reported that several top co-occurrence clusters appeared linked to parvovirus B19, influenza, CMV and Epstein-Barr virus. An association between a missense DCLRE1C variant and V-gene and J-gene trimming of TCR beta chains was found in a later genetic analysis and replicated in an independent cohort. Only TCR beta chains were sequenced in this cohort, and the absence of alpha or paired-chain data limited detectable features. A later analysis found that most CMV-associated TCR beta chains appeared HLA-restricted, with HLA associations seemingly driven largely by CMV exposure. Assigning TCR associations to individual alleles was difficult when HLA alleles, especially DR and DQ, strongly co-occurred. Because HLA typing was unavailable for some donors at each locus, only the typed subset was used in association tests. In a later analysis, HLA-associated TCR beta chains were found to be more clonally expanded and to have lower generation probabilities than equally common non-associated chains. Compared with the approximately 720-donor mean, donors in an Asian-associated ancestry cluster had fewer N-insertions in productive TCRs, according to a later genetic analysis. In a later analysis, the rate of TCR association differed among HLA loci, with DRB1 alleles having the most associated TCRs and HLA-C alleles having the fewest. The classifier was reported to diagnose cytomegalovirus status with high specificity and sensitivity in both the original cohort and the validation cohort. The sequencing pipeline was judged likely to have produced a cluster of highly shared sequence variants as a technical artifact. According to the authors, the approach could potentially be generalized to other disease states and immunological phenotypes. For the cohort, immune exposure information was limited to CMV serostatus. In an earlier analysis of 587 of the donors, most TCR beta V segments appeared in productive rearrangements about 87% or about 30% of the time, broadly matching IMGT annotations. A total of about 180 TCR beta chains were listed by the study as associated with cytomegalovirus. A further reported finding was that TCR beta sequences accurately predicted the HLA-A and HLA-B alleles for most subjects in the first cohort. Because counts were too low, more than 15 rarely observed V segments, including chromosome 9 orphons, were left out of the earlier analysis of approximately 500 of the donors. A few of the identified cytomegalovirus-associated TCR beta chains were confirmed in vitro to be specific for cytomegalovirus antigens. At a false discovery rate of 0.05, a later analysis linked around 15,000 TCR beta sequences to specific HLA alleles. Linkage disequilibrium might explain the correlated functional status among segregating V segments, but an unknown experimental factor could not be ruled out.

This TCR was sampled from a man between 18 and 35 years old in good health and CMV-seropositive. The chain is made from TRBV7-2 and TRBJ2-1, with 10 central nucleotides matching TRBD2. Material: PBMCs. CDR3 loop: CASSLFVLAGVVNEQFF. The nucleotide sequence reads as follows: TGTGCCAGCAGCTTATTTGTCCTAGCGGGAGTTGTCAATGAGCAGTTCTTC.